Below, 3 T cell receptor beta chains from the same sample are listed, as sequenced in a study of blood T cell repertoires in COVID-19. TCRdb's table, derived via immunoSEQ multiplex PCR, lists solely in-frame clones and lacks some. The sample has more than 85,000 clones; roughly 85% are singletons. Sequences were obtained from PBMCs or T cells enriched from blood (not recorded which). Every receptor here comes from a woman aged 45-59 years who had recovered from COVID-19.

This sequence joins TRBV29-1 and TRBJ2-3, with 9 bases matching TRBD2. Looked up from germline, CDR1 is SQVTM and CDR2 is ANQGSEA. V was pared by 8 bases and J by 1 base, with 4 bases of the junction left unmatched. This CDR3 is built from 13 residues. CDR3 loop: CSSRLAGTDTQYF. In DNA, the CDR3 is TGCAGCTCAAGACTAGCGGGCACAGATACGCAGTATTTT.

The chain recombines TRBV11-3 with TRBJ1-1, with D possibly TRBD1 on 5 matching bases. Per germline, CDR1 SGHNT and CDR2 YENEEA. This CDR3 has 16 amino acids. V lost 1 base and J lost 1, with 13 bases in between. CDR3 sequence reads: CASSLGGVSSNTEAFF. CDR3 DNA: TGTGCCAGCAGCTTAGGGGGGGTCTCCTCGAACACTGAAGCTTTCTTT.

The CDR3 is CASSSRTSGNSDTQYF. Here the CDR3 DNA reads TGTGCCAGCAGCTCTAGGACTAGCGGGAACTCAGATACGCAGTATTTT. The chain joins TRBV7-3 to TRBJ2-3, with 12 bases lining up with TRBD2. Germline CDR1 and CDR2: SGHTA and FQGTGA. The V gene end was trimmed by 4 bases and the J gene end by 4 bases; junction bases not matched to a gene: 6. CDR3 length: 16 amino acids.